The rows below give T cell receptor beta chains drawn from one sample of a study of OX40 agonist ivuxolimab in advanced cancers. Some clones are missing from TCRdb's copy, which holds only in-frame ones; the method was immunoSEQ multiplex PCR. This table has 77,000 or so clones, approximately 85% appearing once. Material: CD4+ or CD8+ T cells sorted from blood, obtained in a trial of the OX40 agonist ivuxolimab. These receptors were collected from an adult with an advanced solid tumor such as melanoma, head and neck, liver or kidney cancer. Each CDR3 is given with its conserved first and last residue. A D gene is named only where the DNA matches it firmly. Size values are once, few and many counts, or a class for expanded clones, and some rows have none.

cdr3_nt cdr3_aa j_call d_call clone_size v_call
TGTGCCAGCAGCCTGGACAGTCACGCTGGAAACACCATATATTTT CASSLDSHAGNTIYF TRBJ1-3 . . TRBV11-3
TGTGCCAGCAGTTCCTCCCCAGGAGAGTATAATGAAAAACTGTTTTTT CASSSSPGEYNEKLFF TRBJ1-4 . . TRBV7-8
TGTGCCATCAGTATCACCTCAGGCAGCCTCTACGAGCAGTACTTC CAISITSGSLYEQYF TRBJ2-7 . . TRBV10-3
TGTGCCAGCAGCGGATCATGGACAGGGGGGAGTGAAAAACTGTTTTTT CASSGSWTGGSEKLFF TRBJ1-4 TRBD1 . TRBV7-9
TGTGCCAGCAGTGAAAGCGGGGGGGGCCGGGAGACCCAGTACTTC CASSESGGGRETQYF TRBJ2-5 TRBD2 . TRBV2
TGTGCCAGCAGCTTAGTCAGGGGTGGCACCGGGGAGCTGTTTTTT CASSLVRGGTGELFF TRBJ2-2 . . TRBV11-3
TGTGCCAGCAGCCGTCCTGCACCCTCAGCTTTCTTT CASSRPAPSAFF TRBJ1-1 . once TRBV7-2
TGCGCCAGCAGCCAAGGGGACAGGGATGATCAGCCCCAGCATTTT CASSQGDRDDQPQHF TRBJ1-5 TRBD1 few TRBV4-1
TGTGCCAGCAGTGGACAGGGGGCAATCGGAAACACCATATATTTT CASSGQGAIGNTIYF TRBJ1-3 TRBD1 few TRBV6-1
TGTGCCAGCAGTGAAGATCCGGGCTCCTACGAGCAGTACTTC CASSEDPGSYEQYF TRBJ2-7 . . TRBV6-1
TGTGCCAGCAGCCTAAACCCTACAGGGGTCACAGATACGCAGTATTTT CASSLNPTGVTDTQYF TRBJ2-3 TRBD1 . TRBV7-9
TGTGCCATCACCGGAGCGAACACCATATATTTT CAITGANTIYF TRBJ1-3 . . TRBV10-3
TGTGCCAGCAGTCCTTCTACACAGGGGGAATACGAGCAGTACTTC CASSPSTQGEYEQYF TRBJ2-7 TRBD1 few TRBV28
TGTGCCAGCAGACCTGACGGAGGGAGAGAGAGGGGCTACACCTTC CASRPDGGRERGYTF TRBJ1-2 . . TRBV28
TGCGCCAGCAGCTCCGGAATACAAGAGACCCAGTACTTC CASSSGIQETQYF TRBJ2-5 . . TRBV5-1
TGTGCCTCGGCGGTGGATGGCTACACCTTC CASAVDGYTF TRBJ1-2 . few TRBV30
TGCGCCAGCAGCGATCGAGGACAGGGGGTAAATCAGCCCCAGCATTTT CASSDRGQGVNQPQHF TRBJ1-5 TRBD1 . TRBV10-2
TGCGCCAGCAGCCACGGCACTAGCGGGAGTACAGATACGCAGTATTTT CASSHGTSGSTDTQYF TRBJ2-3 TRBD2 . TRBV4-1
TGTGCCGTAACAGGGGGCGACCATGGCTACACCTTC CAVTGGDHGYTF TRBJ1-2 TRBD1 . TRBV6-5
TGTGCCAGCAGTTCATCCGGGACTAGTAGCTACGAGCAGTACTTC CASSSSGTSSYEQYF TRBJ2-7 TRBD2 . TRBV28
TGTGCCAGCAGCTTGTCGGCCCTAACGAACACTGAAGCTTTCTTT CASSLSALTNTEAFF TRBJ1-1 . . TRBV5-4
TGTGCCAGTAGTACGGCGGGGTCGAAAGAGACCCAGTACTTC CASSTAGSKETQYF TRBJ2-5 . few TRBV19
TGCGCCAGCAGCCAGGTTGGAACAGGAGGTCAGCCCCAGCATTTT CASSQVGTGGQPQHF TRBJ1-5 . . TRBV4-1
TGTGCCAGCAGTGGCAGGGGGGAGACCCAGTACTTC CASSGRGETQYF TRBJ2-5 TRBD1 . TRBV27
TGTGCCAGCAGTGAAACCCCCCGGGATGAGCAGTTCTTC CASSETPRDEQFF TRBJ2-1 . . TRBV6-1
TGTGCCAGCAGCCGAACTAGCGGGAGCTACGAGCAGTACTTC CASSRTSGSYEQYF TRBJ2-7 TRBD2 . TRBV5-6
TGCGCCAGCAGTGGTATTATCGGAGGGCAAGAGACCCAGTACTTC CASSGIIGGQETQYF TRBJ2-5 . . TRBV10-1
TGTGCCAGCAGTCCCAGGCAGTATAATTCACCCCTCCACTTT CASSPRQYNSPLHF TRBJ1-6 . . TRBV27
TGTGCCAGCAGTTTAAGGAGCGTCAATGAGCAGTTCTTC CASSLRSVNEQFF TRBJ2-1 . . TRBV27
TGTGCCAGCAGTGAAGCCGGAAGGGGGACCGGGGAGCTGTTTTTT CASSEAGRGTGELFF TRBJ2-2 . . TRBV6-1
TGTGCCAGCAGTTTCGACGAAAGGGGGACCGGGGAGCTGTTTTTT CASSFDERGTGELFF TRBJ2-2 . . TRBV28
TGTGCCAGCAGCGCCATTCAGGGGACTTCCACCGGGGAGCTGTTTTTT CASSAIQGTSTGELFF TRBJ2-2 . . TRBV9
TGTGCCAGCAGCGGGCATGGTAGCTCTGGGGCCAACGTCCTGACTTTC CASSGHGSSGANVLTF TRBJ2-6 . . TRBV5-4
TGTGCCAGCAGACAACAGGGGACTGGGGCCAACGTCCTGACTTTC CASRQQGTGANVLTF TRBJ2-6 TRBD1 . TRBV28
TGTGCCAGCAGCCCTTTTGCTGAGGACAGACACTCCTACGAGCAGTACTTC CASSPFAEDRHSYEQYF TRBJ2-7 . . TRBV16
TGTGCCATCAGTGAGAGGGGGGCGGACGAAAAACTGTTTTTT CAISERGADEKLFF TRBJ1-4 . . TRBV10-3
TGTGCCAGCAGCCCAGGGACAGTCCAGAACACCGGGGAGCTGTTTTTT CASSPGTVQNTGELFF TRBJ2-2 TRBD1 . TRBV5-4
TGTGCCAGCAGTGAAGCGATAGCGGGGGCCTACAATGAGCAGTTCTTC CASSEAIAGAYNEQFF TRBJ2-1 TRBD2 . TRBV6-1
TGCGCCAGCAGCTTCACAGATACGCAGTATTTT CASSFTDTQYF TRBJ2-3 . . TRBV5-1
TGTGCCAGCAGCCAAGATACAGGGAGTTACTACGAGCAGTACTTC CASSQDTGSYYEQYF TRBJ2-7 . . TRBV4-2
TGTGCCAGCAGCCCGCCCGGGAGATCGCACAATGAGCAGTTCTTC CASSPPGRSHNEQFF TRBJ2-1 . . TRBV9
TGTGCCAGCAGTACCCCAGGGAGGTACGAGCAGTACTTC CASSTPGRYEQYF TRBJ2-7 . . TRBV28
TGCGCCAGCAGCCAAGTAGGTAGGGGGACGAGGAATCAGCCCCAGCATTTT CASSQVGRGTRNQPQHF TRBJ1-5 . . TRBV4-1
TGCGCCAGCAGGCGGGGGGCAGGGGCCAACGTCCTGACTTTC CASRRGAGANVLTF TRBJ2-6 TRBD2 . TRBV10-2
TGCGCCAGCAGCCAAGATTCCCCTTCCGAGACCCAGTACTTC CASSQDSPSETQYF TRBJ2-5 . . TRBV4-1
TGTGCCAGCAGTTCCTCGCCGGGGGCGCGTTATGAGCAGTACTTC CASSSSPGARYEQYF TRBJ2-7 . . TRBV6-5
TGTGCCAGCAGTGAAGCCCCACCATCCGGCTACACCTTC CASSEAPPSGYTF TRBJ1-2 . . TRBV2
TGCGCCAGCAGCCAACCGGAGATTCCCCGAACCCGCGACAATGAGCAGTTCTTC CASSQPEIPRTRDNEQFF TRBJ2-1 . . TRBV4-1
TGTGCCAGCAGCGCCCGGGACAGGCCCAACACTGAAGCTTTCTTT CASSARDRPNTEAFF TRBJ1-1 TRBD1 . TRBV9
TGTGCCAGCACCCTTAAGACAGCAGGCGGGGAGCTGTTTTTT CASTLKTAGGELFF TRBJ2-2 . once TRBV9
TGTGCCAGCTCACCGGGGGGGGGTGAAGCTTTCTTT CASSPGGGEAFF TRBJ1-1 . . TRBV18
TGCGCCAGCAGCTCCTGGGTAACGGGGCGATCAGATACGCAGTATTTT CASSSWVTGRSDTQYF TRBJ2-3 . once TRBV5-1
TGTGCCAGCAGTTCTCCGCAGCGAGCTAACTATGGCTACACCTTC CASSSPQRANYGYTF TRBJ1-2 . . TRBV6-1
TGCGCCAGCAGCCAAGAAAGGACGGGAGGGGGAAACACCATATATTTT CASSQERTGGGNTIYF TRBJ1-3 . . TRBV4-3
TGTGCCAGTCCCGGAGAGGGATGGATAAACATTCAGTACTTC CASPGEGWINIQYF TRBJ2-4 . . TRBV6-5
TGTGCCAGCAGTGACCAACCAGGTGGAGTTTCACCCCTCCACTTT CASSDQPGGVSPLHF TRBJ1-6 . few TRBV6-4